Each of the 20 T cell receptor beta chains below was sequenced from the same sample in a study of shared clonotypes between healthy human individuals (dated by TCRdb to between 2020 and 2021). The library came from the immunoSEQ multiplex PCR assay. Held by TCRdb, this immuneACCESS table contains in-frame sequences only and omits some clones. Under half of the omission traces to an unresolved V gene where checked; the cause of the rest is unknown. The table for this sample lists fewer than 2.5 million clones; approximately 93% of them were counted only once. The ten largest clones represent 0.36% of the sample. The sequenced sample was naive CD4+ T cells from PBMCs. Reading the label with the study, this specimen's cell subset or site is: CD45RA+ positively selected. The receptors come from a man aged 18-30 years in good health. Some clones in this sample may be carry-over from other donors' samples.

The CDR3 DNA reads as TGTGCCAGCAGCGCCAGCACAGGGTCCTACGAGCAGTACTTC. Amino acids: CASSASTGSYEQYF. The rearrangement uses TRBV7-6 and TRBJ2-7; D possibly corresponds to TRBD1 (6 bases). CDR1 and CDR2 from the germline V gene are SGHVS and FNYEAQ. This CDR3 is 14 amino acids long. Between the trimmed V and J ends, which lost 5 bases and 1 base, there was a span of 12 bases.

The CDR3 DNA reads as TGTGCCAGCAGCGTTCAAGGACAGGGCTTTGACACTGAAGCTTTCTTT. Protein product: CASSVQGQGFDTEAFF. V gene TRBV9 combines with J gene TRBJ1-1; 8 nucleotides match TRBD1. The CDR3 extends over 16 amino acids. With V trimmed by 2 bases and J by 3 bases, 9 bases remained unmatched. The germline V gene has CDR1 SGDLS and CDR2 YYNGEE. Full variable domain (remainder filled in from reference TRBV9 and TRBJ1-1): DSGVTQTPKHLITATGQRVTLRCSPRSGDLSVYWYQQSLDQGLQFLIQYYNGEERAKGNILERFSAQQFPDLHSELNLSSLELGDSALYFCASSVQGQGFDTEAFFGQGTRLTVV.

The table lists this clone with a count of one. The V gene is TRBV7-2, the J gene TRBJ2-1, with D unresolved. The V end was cut by 2 bases, the J end by 3 bases, with 14 bases between. In germline, CDR1 is SGHTA, CDR2 FQGNSA. CDR3 size: 16 residues. The CDR3 reads CASSLFSAGDYNEQFF. The CDR3 nucleotides read TGTGCCAGCAGCTTATTTTCGGCAGGAGACTACAATGAGCAGTTCTTC. The whole variable domain, remainder taken from reference TRBV7-2 and TRBJ2-1, is GAGVSQSPSNKVTEKGKDVELRCDPISGHTALYWYRQSLGQGLEFLIYFQGNSAPDKSGLPSDRFSAERTGGSVSTLTIQRTQQEDSAVYLCASSLFSAGDYNEQFFGPGTRLTVL.

V gene TRBV25-1 combines with J gene TRBJ1-2, with D possibly matching TRBD1 (6 bases). CDR1 is MGHDK, CDR2 SYGVNS, per germline. The CDR3 is 13 residues long. With 5 bases removed from V and 6 bases from J, the gap between germline ends came to 13 bases. The chain's CDR3 is CASSQWGGDGYTF. DNA of the CDR3: TGTGCCAGCAGTCAATGGGGGGGCGATGGCTACACCTTC.

The V call is TRBV7-9, the J call TRBJ2-6; D possibly corresponds to TRBD2 (5 bases). The CDR3 is made up of 19 amino acids. V dropped 5 bases and J dropped 0 bases, with 20 bases sitting between them. The V gene's germline CDR1 is SEHNR and CDR2 FQNEAQ (reference sequence). CDR3 in amino acids: CASSPIPLKGSSGANVLTF. CDR3 in DNA: TGTGCCAGCAGCCCCATTCCTCTCAAAGGGAGCTCTGGGGCCAACGTCCTGACTTTC.

The chain is built from TRBV5-1 and TRBJ1-6, with TRBD1 matching 7 bases. Germline values: CDR1 SGHRS, CDR2 YFSETQ. J lost 5 bases, V lost 3 bases, and 5 bases had no gene match. This CDR3 comprises 15 residues. Here the CDR3 reads CASSSADRDNSPLHF. CDR3 DNA: TGCGCCAGCAGCTCGGCAGACAGGGATAATTCACCCCTCCACTTT.

Only one count was recorded for this clone. V is TRBV7-3 and J is TRBJ2-5; no clear D. Trimming removed 4 bases from V and 5 bases from J, with 11 bases in between. Germline V CDR1 and CDR2: SGHTA, FQGTGA. This CDR3 is 13 amino acids long. CDR3 protein: CASSSTVGETQYF. CDR3 nucleotide sequence: TGTGCCAGCAGCTCCACGGTCGGGGAGACCCAGTACTTC.

V is TRBV5-4 and J is TRBJ2-2, with 7 nucleotides matching TRBD2. V shed 9 bases and J 4 bases; nucleotides not matched to a gene: 15. Germline V gene lookup returns CDR1 SGHNT and CDR2 YYREEE (reference sequence). CDR3 size: 16 residues. CDR3: CATFRRVAGPTGELFF. The CDR3 DNA follows: TGTGCCACCTTTAGGCGGGTAGCGGGTCCCACCGGGGAGCTGTTTTTT.

The V and J genes are TRBV19 and TRBJ1-2; D ambiguous. Germline CDR1 is LNHDA and CDR2 is SQIVND (reference sequence). With 0 bases removed from V and 7 bases from J, the gap between germline ends came to 9 bases. The CDR3 is 13 amino acids. The CDR3 region has the DNA TGTGCCAGTAGTATAGACCCTTCAGTTGGCTACACCTTC. Protein: CASSIDPSVGYTF.

This chain uses TRBV11-3 with TRBJ2-1, with 11 bases identical to TRBD1. Trimming cost V 5 bases and J 1 base; bases outside gene matches: 4. The CDR3 runs to 16 residues. Germline V gene data show CDR1 as SGHNT and CDR2 as YENEEA. CDR3 sequence: CASSRGQGASYNEQFF. CDR3 nucleotide sequence: TGTGCCAGCAGCCGAGGACAGGGGGCATCCTACAATGAGCAGTTCTTC.

J is TRBJ2-3 and V is TRBV2, with D possibly being TRBD2 (6 bases). Trimming cost V 3 bases and J 1 base, with 14 bases left between them. CDR3 length: 16 amino acids. In germline, CDR1 is SNHLY, CDR2 FYNNEI. Here the CDR3 reads CASSDRRASGTDTQYF. The CDR3 DNA is TGTGCCAGCAGTGATAGGAGGGCGAGCGGCACAGATACGCAGTATTTT.

The chain employs TRBV19 and TRBJ1-1, with D maybe TRBD1 (6 bases). V was pared by 4 bases and J by 9 bases, with 15 bases between. CDR1 LNHDA and CDR2 SQIVND come from the germline V gene (reference sequence). The CDR3 totals 13 residues. CDR3 residues: CASSKDYRDQAFF. As DNA, the CDR3 is TGTGCCAGTAGTAAAGACTACAGGGACCAAGCTTTCTTT.

V and J are TRBV6-6 and TRBJ1-1; D is unresolved. The CDR3 contains 13 residues. V lost 5 bases, J lost 2 bases, and 9 bases lay in between. Per the germline V gene, CDR1 is MNHNY and CDR2 is SVGAGI (reference sequence). In DNA form, the CDR3 reads TGTGCCAGCAGTGGACCCGGAAACACTGAAGCTTTCTTT. Its protein product is CASSGPGNTEAFF.

This chain connects TRBV6-5 to TRBJ2-5; D uncertain. V lost 2 bases, J lost 6 bases, and 10 bases lay in between. The CDR3 is 13 amino acids. Germline V lookup: CDR1 MNHEY, CDR2 SVGAGI. The CDR3 is CASSYPDPQTQYF. Here the CDR3 DNA reads TGTGCCAGCAGTTACCCGGACCCCCAGACCCAGTACTTC.

The chain's CDR3 is CASSRGRAGGEGGNQPQHF. DNA of the CDR3: TGTGCCAGCAGCCGTGGGCGGGCAGGGGGCGAGGGAGGCAATCAGCCCCAGCATTTT. The chain has TRBV28 and TRBJ1-5, with TRBD1 matching 8 bases. V lost 6 bases and J lost 2; bases outside the gene matches: 18. The CDR3 has 19 residues. The V gene's germline CDR1 is MDHEN and CDR2 SYDVKM.

V usage is TRBV29-1 and J usage is TRBJ1-1, with D possibly being TRBD1 (5 bases). V shed 5 bases and J shed 0 bases, with 10 bases lying between them. Germline values: CDR1 SQVTM, CDR2 ANQGSEA. The CDR3 consists of 13 residues. The CDR3 region is CSVTRDLNTEAFF. The DNA of the CDR3 is TGCAGCGTTACCCGGGACTTGAACACTGAAGCTTTCTTT.

The rearrangement links TRBV6-1 to TRBJ1-1, with TRBD1 identical over 8 bases. The CDR3 consists of 14 residues. The germline gives CDR1 MNHNS, CDR2 SASEGT. The V segment lost 4 bases and the J segment 4 bases; nucleotides outside the gene matches: 5. The CDR3 loop is CASSGQGWVTEAFF. The DNA of the CDR3 is TGTGCCAGCAGTGGACAGGGGTGGGTCACTGAAGCTTTCTTT.

The V call is TRBV28, the J call TRBJ2-7; D gene unclear. Germline CDR1 is MDHEN and CDR2 is SYDVKM. The V gene lost 4 bases and the J gene lost 2 bases, with 12 bases spanning the gap. This CDR3 region has 14 residues. CDR3 nucleotide sequence: TGTGCCAGCAGTTCCGGGCGTCGACCCTACGAGCAGTACTTC. Its translation is CASSSGRRPYEQYF.

The V and J genes are TRBV5-1 and TRBJ1-4; TRBD1 matches at 11 bases. This CDR3 region has 18 residues. Per the germline V gene, CDR1 is SGHRS and CDR2 is YFSETQ. The ends lost 2 bases at V and 2 bases at J; junction bases unmatched: 8. CDR3 region: CASSFLPGQGGTNEKLFF. The DNA of the CDR3 is TGCGCCAGCAGCTTCCTACCGGGACAGGGGGGCACTAATGAAAAACTGTTTTTT.

The chain couples TRBV4-1 to TRBJ2-7; maybe TRBD2 (6 bases). Trimming stripped 0 bases from V and 0 bases from J, with 12 bases between. CDR3 size: 16 residues. Germline V gene sequence: CDR1 MGHRA, CDR2 YSYEKL. CDR3: CASSQEWRDLSYEQYF. In DNA form, the CDR3 reads TGCGCCAGCAGCCAAGAATGGCGGGACCTCTCCTACGAGCAGTACTTC.